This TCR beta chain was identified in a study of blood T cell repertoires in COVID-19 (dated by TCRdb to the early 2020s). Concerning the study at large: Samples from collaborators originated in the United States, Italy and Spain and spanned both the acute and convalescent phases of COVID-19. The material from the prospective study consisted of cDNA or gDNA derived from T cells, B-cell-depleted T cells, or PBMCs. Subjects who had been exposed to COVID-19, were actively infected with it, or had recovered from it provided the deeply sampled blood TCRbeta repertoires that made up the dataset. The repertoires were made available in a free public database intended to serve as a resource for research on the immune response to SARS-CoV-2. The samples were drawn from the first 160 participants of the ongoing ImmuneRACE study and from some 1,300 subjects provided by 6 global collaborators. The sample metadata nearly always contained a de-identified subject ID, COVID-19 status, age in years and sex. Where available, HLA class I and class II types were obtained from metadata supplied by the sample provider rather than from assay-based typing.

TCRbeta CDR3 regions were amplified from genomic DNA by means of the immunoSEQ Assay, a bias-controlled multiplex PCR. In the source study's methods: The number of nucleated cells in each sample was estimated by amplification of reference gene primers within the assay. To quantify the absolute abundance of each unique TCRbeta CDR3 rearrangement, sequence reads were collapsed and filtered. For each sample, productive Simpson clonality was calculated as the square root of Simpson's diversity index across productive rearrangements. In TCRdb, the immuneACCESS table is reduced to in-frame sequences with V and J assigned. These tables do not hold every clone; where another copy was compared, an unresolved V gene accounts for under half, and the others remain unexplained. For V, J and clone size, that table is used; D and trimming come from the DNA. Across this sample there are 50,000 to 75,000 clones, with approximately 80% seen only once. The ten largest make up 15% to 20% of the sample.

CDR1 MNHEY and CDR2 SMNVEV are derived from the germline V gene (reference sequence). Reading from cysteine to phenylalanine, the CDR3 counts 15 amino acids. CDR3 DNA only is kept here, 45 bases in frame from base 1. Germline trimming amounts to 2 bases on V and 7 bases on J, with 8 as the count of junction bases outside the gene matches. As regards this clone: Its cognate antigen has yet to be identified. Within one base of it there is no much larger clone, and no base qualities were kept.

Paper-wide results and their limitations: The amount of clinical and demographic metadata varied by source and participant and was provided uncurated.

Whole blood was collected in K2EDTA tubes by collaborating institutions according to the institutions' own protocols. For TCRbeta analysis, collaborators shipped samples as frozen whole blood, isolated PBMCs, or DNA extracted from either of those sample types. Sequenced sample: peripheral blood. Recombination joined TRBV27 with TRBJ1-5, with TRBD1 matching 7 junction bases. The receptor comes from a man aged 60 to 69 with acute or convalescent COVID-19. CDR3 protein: CASSLEGQRRQPQHF. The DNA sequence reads TGTGCCAGCAGTTTAGAGGGACAGAGGCGGCAGCCCCAGCATTTT.